This T cell receptor beta chain was obtained from a study of blood T cell repertoires in COVID-19. The CDR3 runs 16 residues. Germline CDR1 reads SGDLS; CDR2 reads YYNGEE. This clone was found once. Mismatch with germline at one junction end may stem from a read error. Produced via immunoSEQ multiplex PCR; TCRdb's table is partial and in-frame only. The repertoire holds roughly 220,000 clones, with about 80% as singletons. What was sequenced was PBMCs or T cells enriched from blood (not recorded which). This receptor was identified in a woman in her 40s with acute COVID-19. This chain joins TRBV9 and TRBJ2-1; 14 nucleotides align to TRBD2. CDR3 sequence: CASSGPGSTSGREAVF. CDR3 coding DNA: TGTGCCAGCAGCGGCCCTGGGTCGACTAGCGGGAGGGAGGCGGTCTTC.